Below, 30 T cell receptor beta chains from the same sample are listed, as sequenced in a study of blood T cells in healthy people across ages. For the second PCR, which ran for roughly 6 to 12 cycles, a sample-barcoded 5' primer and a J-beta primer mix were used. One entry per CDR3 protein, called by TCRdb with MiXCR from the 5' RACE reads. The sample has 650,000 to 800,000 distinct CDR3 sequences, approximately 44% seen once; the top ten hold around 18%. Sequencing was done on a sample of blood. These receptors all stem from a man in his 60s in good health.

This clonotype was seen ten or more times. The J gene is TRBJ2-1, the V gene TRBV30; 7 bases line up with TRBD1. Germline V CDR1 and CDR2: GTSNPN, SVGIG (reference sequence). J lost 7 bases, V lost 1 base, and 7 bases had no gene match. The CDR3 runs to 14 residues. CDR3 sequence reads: CAWSEGDRVNEQFF. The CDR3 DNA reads TGTGCCTGGAGTGAGGGAGACAGGGTGAATGAGCAGTTCTTC.

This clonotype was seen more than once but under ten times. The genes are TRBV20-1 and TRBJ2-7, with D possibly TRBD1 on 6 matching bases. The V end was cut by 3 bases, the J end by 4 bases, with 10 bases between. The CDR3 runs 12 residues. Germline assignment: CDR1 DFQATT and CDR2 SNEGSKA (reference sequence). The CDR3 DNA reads TGCAGTGCTAGTAACAGGGCTTACGAGCAGTACTTC. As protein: CSASNRAYEQYF.

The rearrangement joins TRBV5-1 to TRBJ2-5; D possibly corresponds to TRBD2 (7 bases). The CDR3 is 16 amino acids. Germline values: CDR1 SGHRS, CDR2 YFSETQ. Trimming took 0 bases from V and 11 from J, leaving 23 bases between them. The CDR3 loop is CASSLAGGGAIDEQYF. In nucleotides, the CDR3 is TGCGCCAGCAGCTTGGCTGGTGGGGGGGCCATCGATGAGCAGTACTTC.

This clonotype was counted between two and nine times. The CDR3: CASSQAGRVDEQYF. CDR3 in DNA: TGCGCCAGCAGCCAGGCAGGGAGGGTGGACGAGCAGTACTTC. V is TRBV4-3 and J is TRBJ2-4, with TRBD2 matching over 7 bases. The tail of the sequence fits TRBJ2-7 better, so the J call may be wrong. Germline-derived CDR1 and CDR2 are LGHNA and YSLEER. The CDR3 contains 14 residues.

The CDR3 nucleotides read TGTGCCAGCCGCAAAGGCCGGGGACAGGGGCCTCTGAGCAATCAGCCCCAGCATTTT. Its protein product is CASRKGRGQGPLSNQPQHF. The V gene is TRBV6-1, the J gene TRBJ1-5; 10 nucleotides agree with TRBD1. Germline CDR1 MNHNS, CDR2 SASEGT. The CDR3 is made up of 19 amino acids. The J segment lost 1 base and the V segment lost 8 bases, leaving 17 bases of the junction unmatched.

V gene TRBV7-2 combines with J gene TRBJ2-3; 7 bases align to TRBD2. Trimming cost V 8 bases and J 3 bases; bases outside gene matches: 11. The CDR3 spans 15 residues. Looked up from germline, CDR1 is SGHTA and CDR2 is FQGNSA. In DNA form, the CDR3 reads TGTGCCAGCCGCGAGCGGGGTATGGAGACAGATACGCAGTATTTT. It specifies CASRERGMETDTQYF.

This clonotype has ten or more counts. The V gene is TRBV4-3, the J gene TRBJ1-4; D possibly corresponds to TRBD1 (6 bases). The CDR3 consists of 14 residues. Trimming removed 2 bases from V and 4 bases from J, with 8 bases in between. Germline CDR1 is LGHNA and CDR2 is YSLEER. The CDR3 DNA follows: TGCGCCAGCAGCCAACGACAGGTTAATGAAAAACTGTTTTTT. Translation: CASSQRQVNEKLFF.

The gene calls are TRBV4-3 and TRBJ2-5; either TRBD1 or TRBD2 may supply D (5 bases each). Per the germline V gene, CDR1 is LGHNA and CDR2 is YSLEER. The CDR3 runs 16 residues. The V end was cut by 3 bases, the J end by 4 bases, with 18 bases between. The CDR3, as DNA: TGCGCCAGCAGCCAGGGAGCCGTACGTCAGGGAGAGACCCAGTACTTC. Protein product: CASSQGAVRQGETQYF.

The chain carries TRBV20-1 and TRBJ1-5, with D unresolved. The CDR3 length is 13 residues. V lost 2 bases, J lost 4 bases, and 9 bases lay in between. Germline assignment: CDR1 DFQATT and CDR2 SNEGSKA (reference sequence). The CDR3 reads CSARNGLNQPQHF. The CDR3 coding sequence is TGCAGTGCTAGAAACGGATTAAATCAGCCCCAGCATTTT.

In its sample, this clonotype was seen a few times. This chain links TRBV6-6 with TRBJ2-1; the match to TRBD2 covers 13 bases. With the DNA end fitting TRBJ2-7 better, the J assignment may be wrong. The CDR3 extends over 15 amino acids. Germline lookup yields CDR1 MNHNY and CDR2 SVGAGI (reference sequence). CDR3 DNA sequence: TGTGCCAGCAGTCTGGGACTAGCGGGGATTAATGAGCAGTACTTC. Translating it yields CASSLGLAGINEQYF.

This CDR3 reads CASRSEGDYGYTF. CDR3 in DNA: TGTGCCAGCAGGAGCGAGGGGGACTATGGCTACACCTTC. The chain links TRBV6-2 or TRBV6-3 to TRBJ1-2, with D perhaps TRBD1 (6 bases). CDR3 length: 13 amino acids. Germline-derived CDR1 and CDR2 are MNHEY and SVGEGT. Trimming removed 6 bases at V and 3 bases at J, with 11 bases between.

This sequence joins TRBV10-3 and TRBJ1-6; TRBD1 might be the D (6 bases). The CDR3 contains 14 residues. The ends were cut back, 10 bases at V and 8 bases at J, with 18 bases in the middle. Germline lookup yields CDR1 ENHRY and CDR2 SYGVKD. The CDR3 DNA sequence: TGTGCCACCGTGGACAGTTCGGGACATTCACCCCTCCACTTT. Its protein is CATVDSSGHSPLHF.

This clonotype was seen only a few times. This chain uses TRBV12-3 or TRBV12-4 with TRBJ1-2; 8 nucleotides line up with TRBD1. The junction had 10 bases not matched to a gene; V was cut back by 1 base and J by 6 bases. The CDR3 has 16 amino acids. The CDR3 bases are TGTGCCAGCAGTTTAGGCGGACAGGGACTCGGAAATGGCTACACCTTC. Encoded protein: CASSLGGQGLGNGYTF.

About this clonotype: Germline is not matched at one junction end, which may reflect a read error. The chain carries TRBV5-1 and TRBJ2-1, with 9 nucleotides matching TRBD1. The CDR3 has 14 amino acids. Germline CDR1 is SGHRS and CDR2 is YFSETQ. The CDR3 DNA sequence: TGCGCCAGCAGTACAGGGGGCCTTATCGATGAGCGGTTCTTC. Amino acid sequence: CASSTGGLIDERFF.

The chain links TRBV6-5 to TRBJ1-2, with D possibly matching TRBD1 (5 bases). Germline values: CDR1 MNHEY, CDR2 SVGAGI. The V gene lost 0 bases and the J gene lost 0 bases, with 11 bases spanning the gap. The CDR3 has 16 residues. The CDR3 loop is CASSYSQAAANYGYTF. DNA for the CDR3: TGTGCCAGCAGTTACTCACAGGCCGCGGCTAACTATGGCTACACCTTC.

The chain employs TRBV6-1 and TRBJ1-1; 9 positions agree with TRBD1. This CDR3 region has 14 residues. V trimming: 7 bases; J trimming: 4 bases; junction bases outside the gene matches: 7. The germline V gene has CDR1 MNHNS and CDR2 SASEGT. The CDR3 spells CASNQQGAVTEAFF. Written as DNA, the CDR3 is TGTGCCAGCAACCAACAGGGGGCGGTCACTGAAGCTTTCTTT.

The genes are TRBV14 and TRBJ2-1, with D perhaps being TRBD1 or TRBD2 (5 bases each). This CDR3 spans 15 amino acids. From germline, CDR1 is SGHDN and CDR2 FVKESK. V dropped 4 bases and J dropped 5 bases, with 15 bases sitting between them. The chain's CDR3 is CASSLGDELHNEQFF. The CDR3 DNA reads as TGTGCCAGCAGCCTAGGGGACGAACTACACAATGAGCAGTTCTTC. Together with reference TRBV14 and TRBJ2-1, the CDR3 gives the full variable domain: EAGVTQFPSHSVIEKGQTVTLRCDPISGHDNLYWYRRVMGKEIKFLLHFVKESKQDESGMPNNRFLAERTGGTYSTLKVQPAELEDSGVYFCASSLGDELHNEQFFGPGTRLTVL.

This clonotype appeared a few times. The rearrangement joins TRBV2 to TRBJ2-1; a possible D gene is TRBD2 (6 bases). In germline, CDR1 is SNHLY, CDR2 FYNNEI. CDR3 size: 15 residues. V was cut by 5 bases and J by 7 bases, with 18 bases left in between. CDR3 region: CASSYGGSGRNEQFF. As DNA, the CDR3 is TGTGCCAGCAGTTACGGGGGAAGCGGAAGAAATGAGCAGTTCTTC.

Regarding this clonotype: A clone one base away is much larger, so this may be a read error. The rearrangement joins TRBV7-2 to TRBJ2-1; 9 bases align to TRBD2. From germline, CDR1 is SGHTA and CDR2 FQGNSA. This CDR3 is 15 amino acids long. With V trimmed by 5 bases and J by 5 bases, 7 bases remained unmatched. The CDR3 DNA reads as TGTGCCAGCAGCCGGCGGGGGGGCGGAGACAATGAGCAGTTCTTC. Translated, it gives CASSRRGGGDNEQFF.

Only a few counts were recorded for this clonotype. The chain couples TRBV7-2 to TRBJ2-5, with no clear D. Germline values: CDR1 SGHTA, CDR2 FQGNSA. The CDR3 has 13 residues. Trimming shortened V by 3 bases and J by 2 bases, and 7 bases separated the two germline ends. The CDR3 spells CASSLPEQETQYF. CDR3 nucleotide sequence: TGTGCCAGCAGCTTGCCAGAACAAGAGACCCAGTACTTC.

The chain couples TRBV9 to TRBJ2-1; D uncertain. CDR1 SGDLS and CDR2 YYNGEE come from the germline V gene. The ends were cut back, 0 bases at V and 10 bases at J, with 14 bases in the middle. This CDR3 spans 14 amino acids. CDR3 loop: CASSVEPKSYEQFF. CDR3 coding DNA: TGTGCCAGCAGCGTAGAACCCAAGTCCTACGAGCAGTTCTTC.

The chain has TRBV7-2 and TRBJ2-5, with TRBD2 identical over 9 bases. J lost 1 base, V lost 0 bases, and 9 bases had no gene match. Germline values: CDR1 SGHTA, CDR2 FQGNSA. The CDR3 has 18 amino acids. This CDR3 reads CASSLASLRGGIQETQYF. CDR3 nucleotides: TGTGCCAGCAGCTTAGCTAGTTTGCGGGGGGGCATCCAAGAGACCCAGTACTTC.

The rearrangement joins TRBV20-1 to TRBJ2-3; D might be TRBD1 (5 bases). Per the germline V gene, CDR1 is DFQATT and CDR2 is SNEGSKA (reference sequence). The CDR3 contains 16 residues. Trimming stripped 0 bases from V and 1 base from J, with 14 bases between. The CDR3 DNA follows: TGCAGTGCTAGAGATTGGGGCAGGGTGGGCACAGATACGCAGTATTTT. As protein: CSARDWGRVGTDTQYF.

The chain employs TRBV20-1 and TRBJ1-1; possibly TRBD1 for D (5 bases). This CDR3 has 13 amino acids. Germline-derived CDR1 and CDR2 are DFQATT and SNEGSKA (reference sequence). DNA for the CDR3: TGCAAGTGGTTGGGGGATCGGGACACTGAAGCTTTCTTT. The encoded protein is CKWLGDRDTEAFF.

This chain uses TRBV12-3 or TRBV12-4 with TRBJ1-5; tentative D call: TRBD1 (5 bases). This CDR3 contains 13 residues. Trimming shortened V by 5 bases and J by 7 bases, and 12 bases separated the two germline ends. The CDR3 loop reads CASSSVGGQPQHF. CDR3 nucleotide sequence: TGTGCCAGCAGTAGCGTTGGGGGACAGCCCCAGCATTTT.

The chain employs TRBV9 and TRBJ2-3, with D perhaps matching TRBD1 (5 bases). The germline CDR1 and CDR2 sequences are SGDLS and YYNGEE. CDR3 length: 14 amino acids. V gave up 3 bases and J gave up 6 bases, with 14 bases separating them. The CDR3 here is CASSATQSGDTQYF. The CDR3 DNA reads TGTGCCAGCAGCGCCACCCAATCAGGGGATACGCAGTATTTT.

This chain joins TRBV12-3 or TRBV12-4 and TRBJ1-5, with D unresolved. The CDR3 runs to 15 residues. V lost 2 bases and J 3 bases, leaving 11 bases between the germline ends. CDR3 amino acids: CASSLRAAVNQPQHF. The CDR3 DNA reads TGTGCCAGCAGTTTAAGGGCGGCTGTCAATCAGCCCCAGCATTTT.

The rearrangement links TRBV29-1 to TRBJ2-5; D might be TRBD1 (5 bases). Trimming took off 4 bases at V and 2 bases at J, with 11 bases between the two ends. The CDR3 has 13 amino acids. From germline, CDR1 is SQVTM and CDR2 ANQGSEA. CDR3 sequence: CSVGLWTQETQYF. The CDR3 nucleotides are TGCAGCGTTGGATTGTGGACACAAGAGACCCAGTACTTC.

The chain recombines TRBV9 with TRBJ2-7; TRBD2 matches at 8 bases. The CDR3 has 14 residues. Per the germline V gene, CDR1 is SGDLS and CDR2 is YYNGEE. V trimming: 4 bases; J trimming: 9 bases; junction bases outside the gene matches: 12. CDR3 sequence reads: CASSKSGSPSGQYF. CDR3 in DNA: TGTGCCAGCAGCAAAAGCGGGAGCCCCTCCGGGCAGTACTTC. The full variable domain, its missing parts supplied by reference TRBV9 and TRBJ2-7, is DSGVTQTPKHLITATGQRVTLRCSPRSGDLSVYWYQQSLDQGLQFLIQYYNGEERAKGNILERFSAQQFPDLHSELNLSSLELGDSALYFCASSKSGSPSGQYFGPGTRLTVT.

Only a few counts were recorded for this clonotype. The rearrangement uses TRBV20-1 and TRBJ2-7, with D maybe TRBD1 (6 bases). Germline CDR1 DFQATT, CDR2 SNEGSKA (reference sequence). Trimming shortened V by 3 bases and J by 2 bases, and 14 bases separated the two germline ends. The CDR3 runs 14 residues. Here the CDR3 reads CSARPGAGAYEQYF. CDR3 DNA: TGCAGTGCTAGGCCCGGGGCAGGGGCCTACGAGCAGTACTTC.